This entry lists 22 T cell receptor beta chains sequenced from one sample in a study of T cell responses to AZD1222 COVID-19 vaccine. Libraries were prepared by immunoSEQ multiplex PCR; TCRdb keeps only in-frame clonotypes and omits some of them. In the table there are more than 95,000 clones, around 89% of which are singletons. The sample in question was peripheral blood, obtained on day 0 of AZD1222 vaccination. These TCRs come from an adult in good health.

This chain links TRBV6-5 with TRBJ2-1; 9 bases are shared with TRBD1. The length of the CDR3 is 13 residues. V lost 5 bases to trimming and J lost 5 bases; unmatched junction nucleotides: 1. Looked up from germline, CDR1 is MNHEY and CDR2 is SVGAGI. The CDR3 nucleotides are TGTGCCAGCAGTAGGGACAGGGACAATGAGCAGTTCTTC. Translation: CASSRDRDNEQFF.

The CDR3 region has the DNA TGTGCCAGCAGTCGGCCTAGCGGCAATGAGCAGTTCTTC. This gives the protein CASSRPSGNEQFF. V usage is TRBV6-2 or TRBV6-3 and J usage is TRBJ2-1; TRBD2 matches 7 bases. The CDR3 has 13 amino acids. With 5 bases clipped from V and 6 bases from J, the junction kept 4 bases outside the gene matches. In germline, CDR1 is MNHEY, CDR2 SVGEGT.

This chain connects TRBV21-1 to TRBJ2-5; TRBD1 reflects the table's D call only, with no check against the DNA. TRBV21-1 constitutes a pseudogene. This CDR3 region has 16 residues. The CDR3 here is CASTDRGGWRQETQYF. The CDR3 bases are TGTGCCAGCACCGACAGGGGGGGCTGGCGGCAAGAGACCCAGTACTTC.

The chain carries TRBV7-8 and TRBJ2-3; TRBD1 or TRBD2 may be the D gene (5 bases each). V lost 1 base, J lost 6 bases, and 14 bases lay in between. This CDR3 is built from 15 residues. Germline CDR1 reads SGHVS; CDR2 reads FQNEAQ. CDR3: CASSLGGSGLDTQYF. The CDR3 DNA is TGTGCCAGCAGCTTAGGTGGGTCGGGGCTGGATACGCAGTATTTT.

The chain uses TRBV4-2 and TRBJ1-1; no reliable D call. The germline V gene has CDR1 LGHNA and CDR2 YNFKEQ. The CDR3 totals 15 residues. Trimming removed 0 bases at V and 3 bases at J, with 11 bases between. The CDR3 loop is CASSQDEAVDTEAFF. The CDR3 bases are TGTGCCAGCAGCCAAGATGAGGCGGTTGACACTGAAGCTTTCTTT.

The rearrangement joins TRBV7-8 to TRBJ1-5, with D maybe TRBD1 (5 bases). The germline V gene encodes CDR1 SGHVS and CDR2 FQNEAQ. Trimming cost V 6 bases and J 2 bases, with 17 bases left between them. This CDR3 is 16 amino acids long. This chain's CDR3 is CASSSPGGDRNQPQHF. The CDR3 DNA follows: TGTGCCAGCAGTTCCCCCGGCGGGGACCGCAATCAGCCCCAGCATTTT.

The chain has TRBV12-3 or TRBV12-4 and TRBJ2-7; possibly TRBD1 for D (6 bases). Between the trimmed V and J ends, which lost 5 bases and 4 bases, there was a span of 12 bases. There are 13 residues in the CDR3. CDR3 coding DNA: TGTGCCAGCAGTAGGGGGTTTGGGTACGAGCAGTACTTC. This sequence encodes CASSRGFGYEQYF.

This clone has just one count. In DNA, the CDR3 is TGTGCCAGCAGCTTAGTTCCAGGGGAAGCTTTCTTT. Its protein product is CASSLVPGEAFF. This chain links TRBV7-9 with TRBJ1-1; the D gene is possibly TRBD1 (5 bases). Trimming shortened V by 1 base and J by 8 bases, and 8 bases separated the two germline ends. Germline V gene sequence: CDR1 SEHNR, CDR2 FQNEAQ (reference sequence). This CDR3 is built from 12 residues.

V and J are TRBV7-3 and TRBJ1-2, with D unresolved. This CDR3 has 14 amino acids. Looked up from germline, CDR1 is SGHTA and CDR2 is FQGTGA. V gave up 3 bases and J gave up 8 bases, with 16 bases separating them. The CDR3 loop reads CASSFQVPKRGYTF. CDR3 in DNA: TGTGCCAGCAGCTTCCAGGTGCCAAAGAGGGGCTACACCTTC.

The V call is TRBV4-1, the J call TRBJ1-2, with TRBD1 matching 8 bases. CDR1 and CDR2 from the germline V gene are MGHRA and YSYEKL. Trimming took 3 bases from V and 4 from J; bases not matched to a gene: 7. CDR3 length equals 15 residues. The CDR3 DNA reads TGCGCCAGCAGCCAGCCGGACAGGGTTTCCTATGGCTACACCTTC. Its protein product is CASSQPDRVSYGYTF.

V is TRBV28 and J is TRBJ1-6, with D uncertain. Germline CDR1 and CDR2: MDHEN and SYDVKM. Trimming removed 1 base from V and 4 bases from J, with 14 bases in between. This CDR3 contains 17 residues. The CDR3 sequence is CASSLSQGREYNSPLHF. DNA for the CDR3: TGTGCCAGCAGTTTATCCCAAGGGCGGGAGTATAATTCACCCCTCCACTTT.

V gene TRBV4-1 combines with J gene TRBJ1-2; tentative D call: TRBD1 (5 bases). Per germline, CDR1 MGHRA and CDR2 YSYEKL. Trimming shortened V by 0 bases and J by 4 bases, and 9 bases separated the two germline ends. The CDR3 consists of 14 residues. CDR3 sequence reads: CASSQDRVVYGYTF. In nucleotides, the CDR3 is TGCGCCAGCAGCCAAGACAGGGTGGTCTATGGCTACACCTTC.

Only a few counts were recorded for this clone. The chain recombines TRBV27 with TRBJ2-5; D not resolved. The CDR3 spans 15 residues. V lost 2 bases, J lost 0 bases, and 10 bases lay in between. The V gene's germline CDR1 is MNHEY and CDR2 SMNVEV (reference sequence). CDR3: CASSLRIQNQETQYF. The CDR3 DNA reads as TGTGCCAGCAGTTTACGGATACAGAACCAAGAGACCCAGTACTTC.

The V and J genes are TRBV6-5 and TRBJ1-3; no clear D gene. The CDR3 has 13 amino acids. CDR1 and CDR2 from the germline V gene are MNHEY and SVGAGI. V lost 7 bases and J 2 bases, leaving 9 bases between the germline ends. In nucleotides, the CDR3 is TGTGCCAGCACCACATCGGCTGGAAACACCATATATTTT. Protein: CASTTSAGNTIYF.

This clone occurred once. This chain links TRBV6-5 with TRBJ1-1, with 9 bases identical to TRBD1. From germline, CDR1 is MNHEY and CDR2 SVGAGI. The V gene end was trimmed by 5 bases and the J gene end by 7 bases; junction bases not matched to a gene: 5. This CDR3 has 13 residues. CDR3 loop: CASSRGQGYEAFF. As DNA, the CDR3 is TGTGCCAGCAGTAGAGGACAGGGGTATGAAGCTTTCTTT.

This rearrangement joins TRBV6-5 to TRBJ2-7, with 7 bases fitting TRBD1. The V segment lost 6 bases and the J segment 0 bases; nucleotides outside the gene matches: 5. The CDR3 spans 14 residues. CDR1 MNHEY and CDR2 SVGAGI come from the germline V gene. CDR3 amino acids: CASRPGQSSYEQYF. CDR3 coding DNA: TGTGCCAGCAGGCCGGGACAGAGCTCCTACGAGCAGTACTTC.

The rearrangement links TRBV12-3 or TRBV12-4 to TRBJ2-1; D uncertain. The V end was cut by 3 bases, the J end by 5 bases, with 8 bases between. The CDR3 is 13 amino acids. CDR3 DNA sequence: TGTGCCAGCAGTTTGGCACAGAACAATGAGCAGTTCTTC. Translation gives CASSLAQNNEQFF.

The chain is built from TRBV6-6 and TRBJ1-3; D gene uncertain. CDR1 MNHNY and CDR2 SVGAGI come from the germline V gene (reference sequence). Trimming pared 5 bases from V and 0 bases from J, leaving 11 bases between. The CDR3 has 15 residues. The chain's CDR3 is CASSHQRDSGNTIYF. As DNA, the CDR3 is TGTGCCAGCAGTCATCAGAGGGACTCTGGAAACACCATATATTTT.

V usage is TRBV6-5 and J usage is TRBJ1-1; possibly TRBD1 for D (6 bases). CDR3 length equals 16 residues. Trimming took 4 bases from V and 6 from J, leaving 21 bases between them. Germline V gene sequence: CDR1 MNHEY, CDR2 SVGAGI. The DNA for the CDR3 is TGTGCCAGCAGTTCACGCAGACGGGTGGAGGGGGCTGAAGCTTTCTTT. It encodes CASSSRRRVEGAEAFF.

V usage is TRBV19 and J usage is TRBJ1-2; D is unresolved. Germline assignment: CDR1 LNHDA and CDR2 SQIVND (reference sequence). Deletions cut 3 bases from V and 8 bases from J, with 10 bases between. The CDR3 sequence is 12 residues long. The CDR3 here is CASSIQGFGYTF. CDR3 DNA: TGTGCCAGTAGTATCCAAGGGTTCGGCTACACCTTC.

The J gene is TRBJ1-2, the V gene TRBV19; no reliable D call. CDR3 length: 10 amino acids. The germline V gene has CDR1 LNHDA and CDR2 SQIVND (reference sequence). Trimming took 10 bases from V and 6 from J, leaving 9 bases between them. This CDR3 is CATEKDGYTF. In DNA, the CDR3 is TGTGCCACTGAAAAGGATGGCTACACCTTC.

The chain uses TRBV7-2 and TRBJ2-3; D is unclear. The V and J ends lost 1 base and 2 bases respectively, with 13 bases between them. The CDR3 covers 16 residues. Looked up from germline, CDR1 is SGHTA and CDR2 is FQGNSA. CDR3 loop: CASSLERRRTTDTQYF. CDR3 bases: TGTGCCAGCAGCTTAGAGAGGCGCCGCACCACAGATACGCAGTATTTT.